The 19 T cell receptor beta chains listed next were all sequenced from one sample in a study of OX40 agonist ivuxolimab in advanced cancers. Library preparation employed the immunoSEQ multiplex PCR assay. TCRdb stores this immuneACCESS table with in-frame sequences only. Part of the clones is absent; in the studies checked, under half of the shortfall reflects unresolved V genes, and no reason is known for the rest. Counted in this sample were about 43,000 clones; 75% to 90% of them appeared once. The ten top clones hold 30% to 45% of the sample. The starting material was CD4+ or CD8+ T cells sorted from blood, obtained in a trial of the OX40 agonist ivuxolimab. These receptors were taken from an adult with an advanced solid tumor such as melanoma, head and neck, liver or kidney cancer.

In DNA form, the CDR3 reads TGTGCCAGCAGCGCCGCGGGAGCCTACGAGCAGTACTTC. It encodes CASSAAGAYEQYF. The rearrangement links TRBV11-1 to TRBJ2-7, with 7 bases that match TRBD2. The V gene's germline CDR1 is SGHAT and CDR2 FQDESV (reference sequence). With V trimmed by 5 bases and J by 2 bases, 3 bases remained unmatched. The CDR3 loop spans 13 amino acids.

The V and J genes are TRBV7-3 and TRBJ1-4; tentatively, D is TRBD1 (6 bases). Germline CDR1 reads SGHTA; CDR2 reads FQGTGA. The CDR3 runs 16 residues. Between the trimmed V and J ends, which lost 2 bases and 2 bases, there was a span of 12 bases. This chain's CDR3 is CASSLVQTGTNEKLFF. In nucleotides, the CDR3 is TGTGCCAGCAGCTTAGTGCAGACAGGCACTAATGAAAAACTGTTTTTT.

The chain links TRBV7-9 to TRBJ2-7; 12 bases map to TRBD1. The germline gives CDR1 SEHNR, CDR2 FQNEAQ (reference sequence). There are 17 residues in the CDR3. The V gene end was trimmed by 2 bases and the J gene end by 6 bases; junction bases not matched to a gene: 11. The CDR3, as DNA: TGTGCCAGCAGCTTAAGGTTTCCGGGACAGGGGGCCTCCGAGCAGTACTTC. This sequence encodes CASSLRFPGQGASEQYF.

This clone was recorded only once. This sequence joins TRBV19 and TRBJ1-5, with no clear D. Trimming took 7 bases from V and 3 from J, leaving 13 bases between them. CDR3 length: 14 residues. Germline CDR1 is LNHDA and CDR2 is SQIVND (reference sequence). The CDR3 sequence is CASTPRYDNQPQHF. The CDR3 DNA is TGTGCCAGTACCCCGCGGTACGACAATCAGCCCCAGCATTTT.

The gene calls are TRBV27 and TRBJ2-3, with TRBD1 as a possible D gene (5 bases). This CDR3 is 14 amino acids long. Germline V gene lookup returns CDR1 MNHEY and CDR2 SMNVEV (reference sequence). Trimming shortened V by 6 bases and J by 7 bases, and 17 bases separated the two germline ends. CDR3 in DNA: TGTGCCAGCAGCGCCGGGCAGGGAACAAATACGCAGTATTTT. Its protein is CASSAGQGTNTQYF.

This chain connects TRBV28 to TRBJ2-2; TRBD1 aligns across 9 bases. The CDR3 contains 12 residues. Germline CDR1 is MDHEN and CDR2 is SYDVKM. Trimming cost V 11 bases and J 8 bases; bases outside gene matches: 6. The CDR3 here is CAAQGAAGELFF. The CDR3 DNA sequence: TGTGCCGCACAGGGGGCAGCTGGGGAGCTGTTTTTT.

The chain recombines TRBV4-3 with TRBJ1-2; D is undetermined. Germline V CDR1 and CDR2: LGHNA, YSLEER. The CDR3 spans 13 residues. Deletions cut 4 bases from V and 0 bases from J, with 6 bases between. The CDR3 bases are TGCGCCAGCAGCCGGAGCACTAACTATGGCTACACCTTC. This gives the protein CASSRSTNYGYTF.

CDR3 residues: CASSLQGTNYEQYF. CDR3 DNA: TGTGCCAGCAGTCTGCAAGGGACTAACTACGAGCAGTACTTC. The chain couples TRBV2 to TRBJ2-7; TRBD2 agrees at 7 bases. J lost 3 bases, V lost 5 bases, and 7 bases had no gene match. CDR3 length equals 14 residues. Germline CDR1 and CDR2: SNHLY and FYNNEI.

This sequence joins TRBV4-2 and TRBJ2-7, with D possibly being TRBD2 (5 bases). This CDR3 contains 13 residues. Trimming removed 5 bases at V and 3 bases at J, with 11 bases between. Germline-derived CDR1 and CDR2 are LGHNA and YNFKEQ. CDR3 sequence: CASSFSVSYEQYF. CDR3 DNA: TGTGCCAGCAGCTTTAGCGTAAGCTACGAGCAGTACTTC.

The rearrangement uses TRBV30 and TRBJ1-2; no clear D gene. CDR1 is GTSNPN, CDR2 SVGIG, per germline (reference sequence). Trimming took off 2 bases at V and 4 bases at J, with 8 bases between the two ends. The CDR3 totals 12 residues. As DNA, the CDR3 is TGTGCCTGGAGTCGCGTTGGCTATGGCTACACCTTC. It yields the protein CAWSRVGYGYTF.

CDR3: CASSQERSRGTGELFF. The CDR3 nucleotides are TGTGCCAGCAGCCAAGAGCGGTCAAGGGGCACCGGGGAGCTGTTTTTT. This sequence joins TRBV4-2 and TRBJ2-2; weak D call: TRBD1 (5 bases). Trimming removed 0 bases from V and 4 bases from J, with 12 bases in between. CDR3 size: 16 residues. Germline V lookup: CDR1 LGHNA, CDR2 YNFKEQ.

The CDR3 coding sequence is TGTGCCAGCAGCTTAATACAGGGGGCAGGGGATACGCAGTATTTT. Protein product: CASSLIQGAGDTQYF. The V and J genes are TRBV7-9 and TRBJ2-3; 9 bases align to TRBD1. The junction had 6 bases not matched to a gene; V was cut back by 2 bases and J by 6 bases. The CDR3 is 15 amino acids. Germline assignment: CDR1 SEHNR and CDR2 FQNEAQ (reference sequence). Filled out from reference TRBV7-9 and TRBJ2-3, the complete variable domain reads DTGVSQNPRHKITKRGQNVTFRCDPISEHNRLYWYRQTLGQGPEFLTYFQNEAQLEKSRLLSDRFSAERPKGSFSTLEIQRTEQGDSAMYLCASSLIQGAGDTQYFGPGTRLTVL.

The chain couples TRBV6-1 to TRBJ2-3; 7 bases match TRBD2. The CDR3 contains 14 residues. After removal of 5 bases from V and 2 bases from J, the junction contained 4 bases not matched to a gene. Germline-derived CDR1 and CDR2 are MNHNS and SASEGT. DNA for the CDR3: TGTGCCAGCAGTTTAGGACTAGACACAGATACGCAGTATTTT. It specifies CASSLGLDTDTQYF.

This sequence joins TRBV7-8 and TRBJ2-5, with a weak D call TRBD2 (5 bases). The V and J ends lost 5 bases and 5 bases respectively, with 9 bases between them. The CDR3 has 12 amino acids. Germline V lookup: CDR1 SGHVS, CDR2 FQNEAQ. In nucleotides, the CDR3 is TGTGCCAGCAGCCGGGATCGGGAGACCCAGTACTTC. Its translation: CASSRDRETQYF.

V usage is TRBV28 and J usage is TRBJ1-2; D not certain. This CDR3 comprises 12 residues. V lost 3 bases to trimming and J lost 2 bases, with 4 bases between them. Germline loops: CDR1 MDHEN, CDR2 SYDVKM. The CDR3 is CASSFQNYGYTF. CDR3 coding DNA: TGTGCCAGCAGTTTCCAAAACTATGGCTACACCTTC.

The chain combines TRBV27 with TRBJ2-1; TRBD2 matches at 9 bases. V shed 3 bases and J 8 bases; nucleotides not matched to a gene: 8. The CDR3 extends over 15 amino acids. Germline assignment: CDR1 MNHEY and CDR2 SMNVEV (reference sequence). CDR3 sequence: CASSFPGTSTDEQFF. CDR3 coding DNA: TGTGCCAGCAGTTTCCCCGGGACTAGCACCGATGAGCAGTTCTTC.

The chain is built from TRBV30 and TRBJ2-5; a possible D gene is TRBD1 (6 bases). This CDR3 has 14 residues. V lost 0 bases and J 5 bases, leaving 13 bases between the germline ends. Germline V CDR1 and CDR2: GTSNPN, SVGIG (reference sequence). This CDR3 reads CAWSVERGTETQYF. The CDR3 region has the DNA TGTGCCTGGAGTGTAGAAAGGGGGACGGAGACCCAGTACTTC.

The chain combines TRBV19 with TRBJ1-1, with D possibly being TRBD1 (5 bases). The CDR3 spans 22 residues. Trimming left V 1 base short and J 6 bases short, with 36 bases between. From germline, CDR1 is LNHDA and CDR2 SQIVND (reference sequence). CDR3: CASSIAFGAWRPYTILQSEAFF. CDR3 DNA: TGTGCCAGTAGTATAGCTTTCGGGGCATGGAGGCCCTACACAATCTTGCAGTCTGAAGCTTTCTTT.

This chain links TRBV5-8 with TRBJ1-1; 8 nucleotides agree with TRBD1. This CDR3 region has 16 residues. Germline CDR1 SGHTS, CDR2 YDEGEE. J gave up 2 bases and V 3 bases, and 9 bases lay outside the gene matches. CDR3 DNA: TGTGCCAGCAGCTACGACAGGGGCACATCCAACACTGAAGCTTTCTTT. This encodes CASSYDRGTSNTEAFF.